The 15 T cell receptor beta chains below come from one sample, sequenced in a study of vaccination and CD4 T cells after COVID-19. Indicated treatment: approximately 9-day PBMC culture with coronavirus spike peptide pools or control peptides (ViraFEST assay). Their recognized antigens are unknown. The Oncomine TCR Beta short-read assay was applied to DNA of cultured CD4+ T cells. TCRdb re-called the PCR reads through MiXCR, storing one row per CDR3 protein. Of about 10,000 distinct CDR3 sequences listed, around 60% are singletons. This specimen consisted of CD4+ T cells from blood, cultured in vitro, obtained before SARS-CoV-2 vaccination. The source of these receptors is a human donor who had recovered from COVID-19.

This chain joins TRBV5-4 and TRBJ2-1; D remains ambiguous. V dropped 1 base and J dropped 0 bases, with 11 bases sitting between them. CDR3 length: 16 residues. The germline gives CDR1 SGHNT, CDR2 YYREEE (reference sequence). This CDR3 reads CASSLKWRSSYNEQFF. CDR3 bases: TGTGCCAGCAGCTTGAAATGGCGGAGCTCCTACAATGAGCAGTTCTTC.

The CDR3 here is CASSLEAGSFHEQYF. Here the CDR3 DNA reads TGTGCCAGCAGCTTAGAGGCAGGCTCCTTCCACGAGCAGTACTTC. V and J are TRBV7-2 and TRBJ2-7; no clear D. Trimming removed 1 base from V and 5 bases from J, with 15 bases in between. This CDR3 has 15 amino acids. Germline CDR1 is SGHTA and CDR2 is FQGNSA.

This sequence joins TRBV25-1 and TRBJ1-1, with 7 bases aligning to TRBD1. Germline V CDR1 and CDR2: MGHDK, SYGVNS. The CDR3 extends over 13 amino acids. V lost 7 bases, J lost 1 base, and 3 bases stayed unmatched. The CDR3 DNA is TGTGCCAGCACAACAGGGGCGAACACTGAAGCTTTCTTT. Its translation: CASTTGANTEAFF. Full variable domain (missing parts from reference TRBV25-1 and TRBJ1-1): EADIYQTPRYLVIGTGKKITLECSQTMGHDKMYWYQQDPGMELHLIHYSYGVNSTEKGDLSSESTVSRIRTEHFPLTLESARPSHTSQYLCASTTGANTEAFFGQGTRLTVV.

The rearrangement links TRBV19 to TRBJ2-5; TRBD2 matches 7 bases. Germline V gene lookup returns CDR1 LNHDA and CDR2 SQIVND (reference sequence). The CDR3 length is 15 residues. Trimming at V came to 5 bases and at J to 2 bases, leaving 8 bases not matched to a gene. The chain's CDR3 is CASSVRGGFQETQYF. In nucleotides, the CDR3 is TGTGCCAGTAGTGTAAGGGGAGGGTTTCAAGAGACCCAGTACTTC.

This chain uses TRBV19 with TRBJ1-5; D gene ambiguous. There are 12 residues in the CDR3. In germline, CDR1 is LNHDA, CDR2 SQIVND (reference sequence). V lost 8 bases, J lost 7 bases, and 12 bases lay in between. The CDR3 sequence is CASSRSGQPQHF. DNA of the CDR3: TGTGCCAGTTCCCGTTCGGGACAGCCCCAGCATTTT.

The chain combines TRBV9 with TRBJ1-1, with D hard to call. CDR3 length: 16 amino acids. Germline V gives CDR1 SGDLS, CDR2 YYNGEE. V lost 3 bases and J 0 bases, leaving 15 bases between the germline ends. The CDR3 loop is CASSAVEGRMNTEAFF. The CDR3 DNA sequence: TGTGCCAGCAGCGCTGTGGAGGGCAGAATGAACACTGAAGCTTTCTTT. Together with reference TRBV9 and TRBJ1-1, the CDR3 gives the full variable domain: DSGVTQTPKHLITATGQRVTLRCSPRSGDLSVYWYQQSLDQGLQFLIQYYNGEERAKGNILERFSAQQFPDLHSELNLSSLELGDSALYFCASSAVEGRMNTEAFFGQGTRLTVV.

J is TRBJ1-1 and V is TRBV20-1, with D hard to call. This CDR3 has 13 residues. Per germline, CDR1 DFQATT and CDR2 SNEGSKA (reference sequence). Trimming removed 6 bases at V and 1 base at J, with 12 bases between. In DNA form, the CDR3 reads TGCAGTGCACCTAGGACGGGGAACACTGAAGCTTTCTTT. As protein: CSAPRTGNTEAFF.

The rearrangement joins TRBV19 to TRBJ2-2; tentatively, D is TRBD1 or TRBD2 (5 bases each). The V gene lost 6 bases and the J gene lost 1 base, with 9 bases spanning the gap. This CDR3 is built from 14 residues. Germline lookup yields CDR1 LNHDA and CDR2 SQIVND (reference sequence). CDR3 DNA sequence: TGTGCCAGTAGGGGGACGGTGAACACCGGGGAGCTGTTTTTT. Its translation is CASRGTVNTGELFF.

This rearrangement joins TRBV7-9 to TRBJ2-1, with 10 bases matching TRBD2. Per the germline V gene, CDR1 is SEHNR and CDR2 is FQNEAQ (reference sequence). With 1 base clipped from V and 5 bases from J, the junction kept 14 bases outside the gene matches. The CDR3 extends over 19 amino acids. CDR3 nucleotide sequence: TGTGCCAGCAGCTTAGTAGCTCCCCTTCGGAGCGGGGGGGACAATGAGCAGTTCTTC. Protein product: CASSLVAPLRSGGDNEQFF.

The rearrangement joins TRBV15 to TRBJ2-1; 14 bases line up with TRBD2. V lost 5 bases to trimming and J lost 1 base; unmatched junction nucleotides: 7. This CDR3 is 18 amino acids long. Per germline, CDR1 LNHNV and CDR2 YYDKDF (reference sequence). The CDR3 sequence is CATSPGLAGVGSYNEQFF. CDR3 nucleotide sequence: TGTGCCACCAGCCCGGGACTAGCGGGAGTCGGGTCCTACAATGAGCAGTTCTTC.

The chain recombines TRBV21-1 with TRBJ2-4; the D call TRBD1 from the table was never checked on the DNA. TRBV21-1 is annotated as a pseudogene. CDR3 length: 14 residues. The CDR3 DNA is TGTGCCAGCAGCGGAGGGGGAAGTAGTGGCATTCAGTACTTC. Translating it yields CASSGGGSSGIQYF.

The V call is TRBV7-2, the J call TRBJ2-7, with TRBD1 identical over 9 bases. In germline, CDR1 is SGHTA, CDR2 FQGNSA. V gave up 5 bases and J gave up 5 bases; unmatched junction bases: 7. The CDR3 length is 14 residues. The chain's CDR3 is CASSPSRDRDEQYF. CDR3 DNA sequence: TGTGCCAGCAGCCCCTCCCGGGACAGGGACGAGCAGTACTTC.

The chain carries TRBV6-1 and TRBJ2-5, with TRBD1 as a possible D gene (5 bases). Germline loops: CDR1 MNHNS, CDR2 SASEGT. CDR3 length: 13 amino acids. Between the trimmed V and J ends, which lost 6 bases and 5 bases, there was a span of 13 bases. The CDR3 sequence is CASSLGVGETQYF. CDR3 coding DNA: TGTGCCAGCAGCCTAGGGGTTGGGGAGACCCAGTACTTC.

This CDR3 reads CSAPHRQSMNTEAFF. CDR3 nucleotide sequence: TGCAGTGCTCCCCATCGACAGAGTATGAACACTGAAGCTTTCTTT. The chain employs TRBV20-1 and TRBJ1-1; TRBD1 is a possible D gene (5 bases). This CDR3 comprises 15 residues. Germline V gene sequence: CDR1 DFQATT, CDR2 SNEGSKA (reference sequence). V was shortened by 5 bases and J by 0 bases, with 16 bases between the two germline ends.

This clonotype has a handful of counts. The rearrangement uses TRBV20-1 and TRBJ1-6, with 7 positions matching TRBD1. V was clipped by 8 bases and J by 5 bases; unmatched bases: 6. The length of the CDR3 is 13 residues. Germline V gives CDR1 DFQATT, CDR2 SNEGSKA (reference sequence). The CDR3 DNA reads TGCAGTTCGTACAGGGGAGATAATTCACCCCTCCACTTT. It is translated as CSSYRGDNSPLHF.